These 31 T cell receptor beta chains were sequenced from one sample in a study of T cell responses to AZD1222 COVID-19 vaccine. The method was immunoSEQ multiplex PCR; TCRdb's version includes in-frame clones alone and lacks a portion of them. The sample yields some 72,000 clones, just over 90% seen once. The sequenced sample was peripheral blood, obtained on day 0 of MenACWY control vaccination. These receptors all stem from an adult in good health.

The rearrangement uses TRBV24-1 and TRBJ2-4; D gene ambiguous. The CDR3 is 13 residues long. The ends were cut back, 3 bases at V and 6 bases at J, with 8 bases in the middle. In germline, CDR1 is KGHDR, CDR2 SFDVKD. This CDR3 reads CATSDARLNIQYF. The CDR3 region has the DNA TGTGCCACCAGTGATGCCCGACTAAACATTCAGTACTTC.

The chain carries TRBV19 and TRBJ2-3, with 8 bases matching TRBD1. The germline CDR1 and CDR2 sequences are LNHDA and SQIVND (reference sequence). Germline trimming cut 6 bases from V and 1 base from J; bases unmatched to any gene: 3. CDR3 length equals 14 residues. CDR3 bases: TGTGCCAGTAGCCTGGACAGGGGCACAGATACGCAGTATTTT. It translates to CASSLDRGTDTQYF.

This chain links TRBV4-3 with TRBJ1-2, with 7 nucleotides matching TRBD1. Germline V gene lookup returns CDR1 LGHNA and CDR2 YSLEER. The CDR3 has 13 amino acids. With V trimmed by 4 bases and J by 4 bases, 3 bases remained unmatched. CDR3: CASSPRGGYGYTF. The CDR3 DNA reads as TGCGCCAGCAGCCCCAGGGGGGGCTATGGCTACACCTTC.

The chain is built from TRBV5-1 and TRBJ1-4; 7 nucleotides align to TRBD1. Per the germline V gene, CDR1 is SGHRS and CDR2 is YFSETQ. The V gene end was trimmed by 4 bases and the J gene end by 8 bases; junction bases not matched to a gene: 5. The CDR3 totals 13 residues. This chain's CDR3 is CASSPGGGEKLFF. Here the CDR3 DNA reads TGCGCCAGCAGCCCAGGGGGGGGAGAAAAACTGTTTTTT.

The chain couples TRBV3-1 (or the pseudogene TRBV3-2) to TRBJ1-2; D gene ambiguous. The V gene's germline CDR1 is LGHDT and CDR2 YNNKEL (reference sequence). The CDR3 contains 16 residues. V was shortened by 0 bases and J by 3 bases, with 14 bases between the two germline ends. The CDR3 bases are TGTGCCAGCAGCCAAGAGGGCTGGCAGTCGGACTATGGCTACACCTTC. Residues: CASSQEGWQSDYGYTF.

This chain links TRBV30 with TRBJ1-1; TRBD1 agrees at 9 bases. The V segment lost 5 bases and the J segment 0 bases; nucleotides outside the gene matches: 1. This CDR3 spans 13 amino acids. The germline CDR1 and CDR2 sequences are GTSNPN and SVGIG (reference sequence). The CDR3 DNA reads TGTGCCTGGGGGACAGGGATGAACACTGAAGCTTTCTTT. Translating it yields CAWGTGMNTEAFF.

V and J are TRBV28 and TRBJ1-1; 7 nucleotides agree with TRBD1. Unmatched junction bases numbered 6, after V lost 6 bases and J lost 5 bases. This CDR3 comprises 13 residues. Looked up from germline, CDR1 is MDHEN and CDR2 is SYDVKM. DNA for the CDR3: TGTGCCAGCAGGCGACAGGGTCGGACTGAAGCTTTCTTT. It is translated as CASRRQGRTEAFF.

The chain has TRBV27 and TRBJ2-1; D is ambiguous. CDR1 and CDR2 from the germline V gene are MNHEY and SMNVEV (reference sequence). The CDR3 loop spans 11 amino acids. The V end lost 3 bases, the J end lost 5 bases, and 2 bases lay between the germline ends. CDR3 DNA sequence: TGTGCCAGCAGTTTTAACAATGAGCAGTTCTTC. The encoded protein is CASSFNNEQFF.

J is TRBJ1-1 and V is TRBV9; D gene uncertain. The CDR3 spans 15 residues. In germline, CDR1 is SGDLS, CDR2 YYNGEE. V shed 0 bases and J shed 0 bases, with 9 bases lying between them. The CDR3 protein is CASSVEEGLNTEAFF. As DNA, the CDR3 is TGTGCCAGCAGCGTAGAGGAGGGCCTGAACACTGAAGCTTTCTTT.

This chain joins TRBV2 and TRBJ2-7, with 11 bases aligning to TRBD2. V lost 0 bases and J lost 7; bases outside the gene matches: 2. The CDR3 totals 14 residues. Per germline, CDR1 SNHLY and CDR2 FYNNEI. CDR3 loop: CASSEARTSGEQYF. CDR3 sequence (DNA): TGTGCCAGCAGTGAAGCTCGGACTAGCGGGGAGCAGTACTTC.

The rearrangement links TRBV28 to TRBJ2-7, with unresolved D. This CDR3 is 14 amino acids long. Trimming pared 5 bases from V and 2 bases from J, leaving 13 bases between. Germline loops: CDR1 MDHEN, CDR2 SYDVKM. The CDR3: CASSTRTNTYEQYF. CDR3 DNA sequence: TGTGCCAGCAGTACCCGGACGAATACCTACGAGCAGTACTTC.

The chain has TRBV3-1 (or the pseudogene TRBV3-2) and TRBJ2-6, with D perhaps TRBD1 or TRBD2 (5 bases each). Trimming took off 0 bases at V and 9 bases at J, with 9 bases between the two ends. CDR1 and CDR2 (germline): LGHDT, YNNKEL (reference sequence). The CDR3 is 14 amino acids. CDR3 nucleotide sequence: TGTGCCAGCAGCCAAGAGGGGACGGTCAACGTCCTGACTTTC. Translating it yields CASSQEGTVNVLTF.

V and J are TRBV29-1 and TRBJ2-1; 9 bases map to TRBD2. CDR3 length equals 16 residues. Germline V gene data show CDR1 as SQVTM and CDR2 as ANQGSEA. The junction had 12 bases not matched to a gene; V was cut back by 2 bases and J by 7 bases. The CDR3 protein is CSVETQAGGFLNEQFF. CDR3 DNA: TGCAGCGTTGAAACCCAGGCGGGAGGGTTTTTGAATGAGCAGTTCTTC.

The V call is TRBV9, the J call TRBJ1-6, with 7 bases fitting TRBD1. The CDR3 has 16 amino acids. V trimming: 2 bases; J trimming: 5 bases; junction bases outside the gene matches: 7. CDR1 SGDLS and CDR2 YYNGEE come from the germline V gene. The CDR3 spells CASSVSLDRNNSPLHF. For the CDR3, the DNA is TGTGCCAGCAGCGTGTCGCTGGACAGGAATAATTCACCCCTCCACTTT. Full variable domain (rest looked up from reference TRBV9 and TRBJ1-6): DSGVTQTPKHLITATGQRVTLRCSPRSGDLSVYWYQQSLDQGLQFLIQYYNGEERAKGNILERFSAQQFPDLHSELNLSSLELGDSALYFCASSVSLDRNNSPLHFGNGTRLTVT.

The V gene is TRBV9, the J gene TRBJ2-2; D is tentatively TRBD1 or TRBD2 (5 bases each). Deletions cut 7 bases from V and 0 bases from J, with 16 bases between. CDR1 is SGDLS, CDR2 YYNGEE, per germline. The CDR3 length is 16 residues. The CDR3 spells CASAIGTAANTGELFF. CDR3 bases: TGTGCCAGCGCGATCGGGACCGCTGCGAACACCGGGGAGCTGTTTTTT.

As for this clone: The same CDR3 arises from other DNA sequences in this sample as well. This chain uses TRBV7-2 with TRBJ1-5; 7 positions match TRBD1. Germline V gene sequence: CDR1 SGHTA, CDR2 FQGNSA. The CDR3 runs to 13 residues. The ends lost 5 bases at V and 5 bases at J; junction bases unmatched: 3. CDR3 nucleotide sequence: TGTGCCAGCAGCCCCGACAGGGATCAGCCCCAGCATTTT. Residues: CASSPDRDQPQHF.

V and J are TRBV4-3 and TRBJ1-6, with D hard to call. This CDR3 spans 15 amino acids. The germline CDR1 and CDR2 sequences are LGHNA and YSLEER. Trimming pared 0 bases from V and 10 bases from J, leaving 13 bases between. This chain's CDR3 is CASSQDFQEGSPLHF. DNA for the CDR3: TGCGCCAGCAGCCAAGATTTCCAGGAAGGGTCACCCCTCCACTTT.

V gene TRBV25-1 combines with J gene TRBJ2-4; D uncertain. The CDR3 covers 14 residues. Trimming removed 1 base at V and 6 bases at J, with 10 bases between. From germline, CDR1 is MGHDK and CDR2 SYGVNS. This CDR3 reads CASSEFRLGNIQYF. CDR3 sequence (DNA): TGTGCCAGCAGTGAATTCAGGCTTGGAAACATTCAGTACTTC.

V usage is TRBV7-2 and J usage is TRBJ2-7, with TRBD1 matching over 9 bases. CDR3 length equals 14 residues. Germline V CDR1 and CDR2: SGHTA, FQGNSA. Trimming at V came to 4 bases and at J to 2 bases, leaving 3 bases not matched to a gene. CDR3 protein: CASSSRQGAYEQYF. The CDR3 coding sequence is TGTGCCAGCAGCTCCAGACAGGGGGCCTACGAGCAGTACTTC.

V is TRBV6-5 and J is TRBJ2-1; TRBD1 agrees at 9 bases. The germline V gene encodes CDR1 MNHEY and CDR2 SVGAGI. CDR3 size: 15 residues. Trimming took 7 bases from V and 4 from J; bases not matched to a gene: 8. CDR3 sequence reads: CASTRTGGAYNEQFF. CDR3 sequence (DNA): TGTGCCAGCACGCGAACAGGGGGCGCTTACAATGAGCAGTTCTTC.

The CDR3 DNA sequence: TGTGCCAGCAGCGTAGAGGGACAGGGGGCGATCTCCATGTTCTTC. Protein: CASSVEGQGAISMFF. The chain joins TRBV9 to TRBJ2-1; 12 positions match TRBD1. Germline assignment: CDR1 SGDLS and CDR2 YYNGEE. The CDR3 is 15 amino acids. J was trimmed by 15 bases and V by 0 bases; bases with no gene match: 10.

This sequence joins TRBV4-1 and TRBJ2-3; D gene ambiguous. V shed 0 bases and J shed 3 bases, with 4 bases lying between them. Germline loops: CDR1 MGHRA, CDR2 YSYEKL. This CDR3 comprises 13 residues. The CDR3 DNA sequence: TGCGCCAGCAGCCAAGATCTAACAGATACGCAGTATTTT. This gives the protein CASSQDLTDTQYF.

The chain recombines TRBV7-2 with TRBJ2-7; TRBD2 matches at 8 bases. V gave up 4 bases and J gave up 2 bases; unmatched junction bases: 7. Per the germline V gene, CDR1 is SGHTA and CDR2 is FQGNSA. This CDR3 comprises 15 residues. The chain's CDR3 is CASSSPGGGTYEQYF. The CDR3 bases are TGTGCCAGCAGCTCCCCGGGGGGGGGAACCTACGAGCAGTACTTC.

The rearrangement uses TRBV18 and TRBJ2-5; D is perhaps TRBD1 (6 bases). The CDR3 spans 16 residues. Germline V CDR1 and CDR2: KGHSH, LQKENI. Trimming cost V 4 bases and J 2 bases, with 17 bases left between them. The CDR3 reads CASSLPGQKNQETQYF. The DNA of the CDR3 is TGTGCCAGCTCACTACCGGGACAAAAAAATCAAGAGACCCAGTACTTC.

The CDR3 spells CASSQDLRRNSPLHF. In nucleotides, the CDR3 is TGTGCCAGCAGCCAAGATCTACGGAGAAATTCACCCCTCCACTTT. The rearrangement links TRBV4-2 to TRBJ1-6; D ambiguous. Trimming took off 0 bases at V and 7 bases at J, with 10 bases between the two ends. The CDR3 runs 15 residues. Germline assignment: CDR1 LGHNA and CDR2 YNFKEQ.

The gene calls are TRBV5-1 and TRBJ2-1; D remains ambiguous. V lost 0 bases and J 5 bases, leaving 6 bases between the germline ends. CDR3 size: 13 residues. Germline CDR1 SGHRS, CDR2 YFSETQ. CDR3 nucleotide sequence: TGCGCCAGCAGCTTGGAAGTAGACAATGAGCAGTTCTTC. This translates into CASSLEVDNEQFF.

The V and J genes are TRBV21-1 and TRBJ1-4. TRBV21-1 is given as a pseudogene. This CDR3 spans 17 amino acids. CDR3 DNA sequence: TGTGCCAGCAGCTTTCCAGCGGATGATGCAACTAATGAAAAACTGTTTTTT. The encoded protein is CASSFPADDATNEKLFF.

The V call is TRBV9, the J call TRBJ1-1; D not resolved. Trimming pared 4 bases from V and 0 bases from J, leaving 7 bases between. Germline V CDR1 and CDR2: SGDLS, YYNGEE. The CDR3 is 13 residues long. The chain's CDR3 is CASSSTVNTEAFF. The CDR3 nucleotides read TGTGCCAGCAGCAGTACAGTGAACACTGAAGCTTTCTTT.

The chain joins TRBV28 to TRBJ1-5, with 8 bases lining up with TRBD1. There are 13 residues in the CDR3. The V and J ends lost 8 bases and 4 bases, in that order; junction bases with no gene match: 4. Germline V gives CDR1 MDHEN, CDR2 SYDVKM. CDR3 sequence reads: CASGDRLNQPQHF. For the CDR3, the DNA is TGTGCCAGCGGGGACAGGCTGAATCAGCCCCAGCATTTT.

The V call is TRBV30, the J call TRBJ1-2, with a tentative D call TRBD1 (6 bases). Trimming took off 2 bases at V and 5 bases at J, with 12 bases between the two ends. This CDR3 region has 13 residues. The germline V gene has CDR1 GTSNPN and CDR2 SVGIG (reference sequence). CDR3 protein: CAWSPQGRYGYTF. CDR3 DNA: TGTGCCTGGAGTCCACAGGGCCGGTATGGCTACACCTTC.

The CDR3 loop reads CASSGSGFYEQYF. Written as DNA, the CDR3 is TGTGCCAGCAGCGGTAGCGGCTTCTACGAGCAGTACTTC. The rearrangement uses TRBV11-1 and TRBJ2-7, with D perhaps matching TRBD2 (6 bases). The ends were cut back, 5 bases at V and 3 bases at J, with 11 bases in the middle. Germline assignment: CDR1 SGHAT and CDR2 FQDESV (reference sequence). This CDR3 has 13 amino acids.